This TCR beta chain was captured by sequencing in a study of monozygotic twins with inflammatory bowel disease. Study outcomes and limitations: Healthy co-twins, by inverse Simpson, had higher TCRbeta diversity than their siblings with IBD.

Reanalyzing the 5' RACE reads, TCRdb keeps one entry per CDR3 protein, without DNA. This specimen shows about 160,000 distinct CDR3 sequences; the ten leading clones hold 2.4%. Comment on this clonotype: The antigen is unknown.

The germline V gene has CDR1 MNHEY and CDR2 SMNVEV (reference sequence). The CDR3 length is 14 residues. Sequencing was done on a sample of blood. This TCR was sampled from a human donor with ulcerative colitis or Crohn's disease, or a healthy co-twin of an affected twin (not recorded which). The genes are TRBV27 and TRBJ1-1; TCRdb selects TRBD1, and the lack of DNA leaves this call unchecked. This chain's CDR3 is CASSSQGGWTEAFF.